This T cell receptor beta chain was identified during a study of sequential checkpoint blockade in melanoma. TCRdb's table, derived via immunoSEQ multiplex PCR, lists solely in-frame clones and lacks some. This repertoire shows under 40,000 clones, over 75% found once; its top ten account for under 15%. The CDR3 contains 18 residues. The V gene lost 7 bases and the J gene lost 6 bases, with 28 bases spanning the gap. Germline lookup yields CDR1 MNHEY and CDR2 SMNVEV (reference sequence). As for treatment: randomized to nivolumab then ipilimumab (arm A) or the reverse (arm B). This receptor was taken from a human donor with melanoma. The input for sequencing was CD8+ T cells sorted from blood (inferred from file names), taken from a patient given nivolumab and ipilimumab in sequence. The chain recombines TRBV27 with TRBJ2-1, with a tentative D call TRBD2 (6 bases). The CDR3 nucleotides are TGTGCCAGCAAAGGGGTTACTAGCTCCAACCCTATTGTCAATGAGCAGTTCTTC. Translated: CASKGVTSSNPIVNEQFF.